This entry lists 3 T cell receptor beta chains sequenced from one sample in a study of metastatic and nonmetastatic thyroid tumors (dated by TCRdb to the early 2020s). Libraries were prepared through PCR. The sample was run on an Illumina HiSeq 4000. Through fastp at Q25 and MiXCR, TCRdb rebuilt clones from the public reads, retaining in-frame beta chains. The sample profile shows over 20,000 clones; approximately 14% of them were found once. Clones ranked in the top ten supply about 20% of the sample. Before undergoing thyroid surgery, none of the patients had been given any kind of treatment. Sequencing input: blood. These receptors all come from a female donor with papillary thyroid cancer or a benign thyroid nodule (not recorded which). Some clones in this sample may be carry-over from other donors' samples.

This clone was found many times. The chain links TRBV12-3 or TRBV12-4 to TRBJ2-3, with TRBD2 matching 10 bases. Losses at the gene ends were 5 bases for V and 10 bases for J; bases not matched to a gene: 9. CDR3 length: 14 amino acids. The CDR3 region is CASSPGTSVKAQYF. For the CDR3, the DNA is TGTGCCAGCAGTCCCGGGACTAGCGTAAAGGCGCAGTATTTT.

This clone was counted many times. This chain connects TRBV5-1 to TRBJ2-7, with D possibly TRBD1 on 6 matching bases. Per germline, CDR1 SGHRS and CDR2 YFSETQ. V was clipped by 2 bases and J by 2 bases, with 14 bases between them. The CDR3 covers 15 residues. The CDR3 coding sequence is TGCGCCAGCAGCTTTCGCCGGGACACCACCTACGAGCAGTACTTC. The encoded protein is CASSFRRDTTYEQYF.

The sample holds many counts of this clone. The chain is built from TRBV7-8 and TRBJ2-7; 11 bases align to TRBD1. The CDR3 loop spans 15 amino acids. V dropped 5 bases and J dropped 2; count of bases not matched to a gene: 5. Germline V gives CDR1 SGHVS, CDR2 FQNEAQ. In DNA, the CDR3 is TGTGCCAGCAGCCTGGACAGGGGGCCCCCCTACGAGCAGTACTTC. This translates into CASSLDRGPPYEQYF.